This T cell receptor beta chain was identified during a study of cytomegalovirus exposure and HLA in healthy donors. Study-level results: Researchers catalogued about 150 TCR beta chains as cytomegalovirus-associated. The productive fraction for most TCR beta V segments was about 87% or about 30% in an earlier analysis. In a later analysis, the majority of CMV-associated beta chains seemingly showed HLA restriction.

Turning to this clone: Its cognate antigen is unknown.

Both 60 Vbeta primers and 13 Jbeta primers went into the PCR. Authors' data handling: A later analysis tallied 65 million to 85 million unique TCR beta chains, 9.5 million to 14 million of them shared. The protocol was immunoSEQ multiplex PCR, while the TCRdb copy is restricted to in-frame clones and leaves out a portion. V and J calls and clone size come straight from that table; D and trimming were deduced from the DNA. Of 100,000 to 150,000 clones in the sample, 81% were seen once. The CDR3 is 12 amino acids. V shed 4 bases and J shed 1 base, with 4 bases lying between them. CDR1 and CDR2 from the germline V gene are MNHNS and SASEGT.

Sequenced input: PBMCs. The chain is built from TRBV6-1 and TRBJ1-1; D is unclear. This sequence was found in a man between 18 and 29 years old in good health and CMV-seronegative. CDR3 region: CASSGRNTEAFF. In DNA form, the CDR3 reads TGTGCCAGCAGTGGCAGGAACACTGAAGCTTTCTTT.